The next 31 T cell receptor beta chains were all read from a single sample in a study of blood T cell repertoires in COVID-19. TCRdb's table, derived via immunoSEQ multiplex PCR, lists solely in-frame clones and lacks some. The sample lists 140,000 to 150,000 clones; around 89% were seen once. Input material: peripheral blood. The receptors here all came from a young man with COVID-19, enrolled during active disease.

This rearrangement joins TRBV11-2 to TRBJ2-7; no clear D gene. V dropped 5 bases and J dropped 0 bases, with 14 bases sitting between them. The CDR3 totals 15 residues. Germline V gene lookup returns CDR1 SGHAT and CDR2 FQNNGV. CDR3 region: CASSLSSGFSYEQYF. DNA for the CDR3: TGTGCCAGCAGCCTAAGTAGTGGTTTCTCCTACGAGCAGTACTTC.

The chain recombines TRBV10-1 with TRBJ1-3; D perhaps matches TRBD1 (5 bases). Trimming removed 6 bases from V and 3 bases from J, with 15 bases in between. The CDR3 length is 15 residues. The V gene's germline CDR1 is WNHNN and CDR2 SYGVQD (reference sequence). In nucleotides, the CDR3 is TGCGCCAGCAGGGACATGCTCCCAGGTGGAAACACCATATATTTT. Residues: CASRDMLPGGNTIYF.

This clone was found a few times. The genes are TRBV23-1 and TRBJ1-5; possible D gene TRBD1, 6 bases. TRBV23-1 is sorted into the ORF group, with uncertain function. This CDR3 comprises 16 residues. The V end was cut by 7 bases, the J end by 0 bases, with 16 bases between. The CDR3 loop reads CASKAQQGNSNQPQHF. The CDR3 coding sequence is TGCGCCAGCAAAGCCCAACAGGGTAATAGCAATCAGCCCCAGCATTTT.

V usage is TRBV15 and J usage is TRBJ2-7; no reliable D call. The CDR3 contains 14 residues. V lost 5 bases to trimming and J lost 0 bases, with 11 bases between them. Germline-derived CDR1 and CDR2 are LNHNV and YYDKDF (reference sequence). The chain's CDR3 is CATSQVGSSYEQYF. As DNA, the CDR3 is TGTGCCACCAGCCAAGTTGGCAGCTCCTACGAGCAGTACTTC.

V usage is TRBV19 and J usage is TRBJ2-4, with D possibly matching TRBD2 (6 bases). This CDR3 region has 13 residues. The V gene lost 5 bases and the J gene lost 7 bases, with 12 bases spanning the gap. CDR1 and CDR2 from the germline V gene are LNHDA and SQIVND (reference sequence). The CDR3 is CASSPPGTNIQYF. For the CDR3, the DNA is TGTGCCAGTAGTCCGCCTGGGACTAACATTCAGTACTTC.

This sequence joins TRBV10-3 and TRBJ2-2, with 12 bases fitting TRBD2. Germline V gene lookup returns CDR1 ENHRY and CDR2 SYGVKD. With V trimmed by 2 bases and J by 5 bases, 3 bases remained unmatched. The CDR3 sequence is 16 residues long. CDR3 region: CAISEQGTSGTGELFF. The CDR3 nucleotides read TGTGCCATCAGTGAGCAAGGGACTAGCGGGACCGGGGAGCTGTTTTTT.

J is TRBJ2-1 and V is TRBV6-2 or TRBV6-3, with unresolved D. Trimming removed 5 bases from V and 9 bases from J, with 8 bases in between. Germline CDR1 is MNHEY and CDR2 is SVGEGT. The CDR3 is 11 residues long. CDR3 in DNA: TGTGCCAGCAGTGATACGGGTGAGCAGTTCTTC. This gives the protein CASSDTGEQFF.

This chain links TRBV6-5 with TRBJ1-2, with D possibly TRBD1 on 5 matching bases. V was cut by 7 bases and J by 7 bases, with 19 bases left in between. This CDR3 spans 14 amino acids. Germline CDR1 and CDR2: MNHEY and SVGAGI. The CDR3 here is CASIRLGGGSGYTF. In DNA form, the CDR3 reads TGTGCCAGCATCAGACTCGGGGGAGGAAGTGGCTACACCTTC.

J is TRBJ1-5 and V is TRBV28, with 7 bases aligning to TRBD1. This CDR3 contains 13 residues. The germline CDR1 and CDR2 sequences are MDHEN and SYDVKM. Losses at the gene ends were 6 bases for V and 9 bases for J; bases not matched to a gene: 8. The CDR3 DNA sequence: TGTGCCAGCAGATCAGGGGGTTTAAGGCCCCAGCATTTT. The encoded protein is CASRSGGLRPQHF.

In this sample, this clone turned up many times. The chain joins TRBV7-2 to TRBJ2-7; TRBD2 agrees at 9 bases. CDR3 length equals 14 residues. The junction had 1 base not matched to a gene; V was cut back by 1 base and J by 3 bases. Germline V gene data show CDR1 as SGHTA and CDR2 as FQGNSA. The CDR3 DNA reads as TGTGCCAGCAGCTTAGTAGCGGGGGTCTACGAGCAGTACTTC. This translates into CASSLVAGVYEQYF.

Points on this clone: A much larger clonotype is one base distant, so this may be a read error. The sample contains more than one DNA sequence encoding this CDR3. The chain employs TRBV5-6 and TRBJ1-4; D ambiguous. This CDR3 is built from 14 residues. The V gene lost 1 base and the J gene lost 2 bases, with 6 bases spanning the gap. From germline, CDR1 is SGHDT and CDR2 YYEEEE. The chain's CDR3 is CASSLIATNEKLFF. DNA of the CDR3: TGTGCCAGCAGCTTGATAGCGACTAATGAAAAACTGTTTTTT.

Written as DNA, the CDR3 is TGTGCCAGCAATACAGGGGGTCTCACTGAAGCTTTCTTT. Translating it yields CASNTGGLTEAFF. V is TRBV19 and J is TRBJ1-1; 8 nucleotides agree with TRBD1. The germline V gene has CDR1 LNHDA and CDR2 SQIVND (reference sequence). The CDR3 length is 13 residues. Germline trimming cut 9 bases from V and 4 bases from J; bases unmatched to any gene: 7.

The gene calls are TRBV15 and TRBJ2-5; tentative D call: TRBD2 (7 bases). There are 16 residues in the CDR3. Germline CDR1 LNHNV, CDR2 YYDKDF (reference sequence). With 1 base removed from V and 5 bases from J, the gap between germline ends came to 17 bases. In nucleotides, the CDR3 is TGTGCCACCAGCAGAGTGAGGGGGAGGGCCGATGAGACCCAGTACTTC. It is translated as CATSRVRGRADETQYF.

The V call is TRBV7-2, the J call TRBJ2-1, with 8 bases that match TRBD1. The junction had 11 bases not matched to a gene; V was cut back by 3 bases and J by 4 bases. Germline V gene data show CDR1 as SGHTA and CDR2 as FQGNSA. The CDR3 spans 17 residues. The CDR3: CASSFRSMDRDYNEQFF. The CDR3, as DNA: TGTGCCAGCAGCTTTCGTTCAATGGACAGGGATTACAATGAGCAGTTCTTC.

The table lists this clone with a few counts. This chain uses TRBV5-4 with TRBJ2-7, with 11 bases fitting TRBD2. The CDR3 contains 15 residues. CDR1 is SGHNT and CDR2 is YYREEE in the germline V gene (reference sequence). The ends lost 4 bases at V and 0 bases at J; junction bases unmatched: 3. CDR3 loop: CASSGGLADSYEQYF. The CDR3 DNA reads as TGTGCCAGCAGCGGGGGACTAGCGGACTCCTACGAGCAGTACTTC.

V is TRBV19 and J is TRBJ1-5; 8 positions agree with TRBD1. V dropped 3 bases and J dropped 7; count of bases not matched to a gene: 8. Germline V gene data show CDR1 as LNHDA and CDR2 as SQIVND (reference sequence). The CDR3 is made up of 15 amino acids. CDR3 nucleotides: TGTGCCAGTAGTATCGACAGGGGAGGGGACCAGCCCCAGCATTTT. It yields the protein CASSIDRGGDQPQHF. The entire variable domain, with the rest obtained from reference TRBV19 and TRBJ1-5, is as follows: DGGITQSPKYLFRKEGQNVTLSCEQNLNHDAMYWYRQDPGQGLRLIYYSQIVNDFQKGDIAEGYSVSREKKESFPLTVTSAQKNPTAFYLCASSIDRGGDQPQHFGDGTRLSIL.

The CDR3 loop reads CASSQGQGFLSPLHF. CDR3 sequence (DNA): TGTGCCAGCAGCCAAGGGCAGGGATTTTTGTCACCCCTCCACTTT. This chain connects TRBV3-1 (or the pseudogene TRBV3-2) to TRBJ1-6; D may be TRBD1 (5 bases). Looked up from germline, CDR1 is LGHDT and CDR2 is YNNKEL (reference sequence). V lost 1 base to trimming and J lost 10 bases, with 14 bases between them. This CDR3 has 15 amino acids.

The rearrangement links TRBV7-2 to TRBJ2-1, with TRBD2 as a possible D gene (6 bases). The germline V gene has CDR1 SGHTA and CDR2 FQGNSA. The V and J ends lost 1 base and 6 bases respectively, with 10 bases between them. The CDR3 covers 14 residues. The CDR3 DNA sequence: TGTGCCAGCAGCTTAGGTGGTAGCGGCAATGAGCAGTTCTTC. It codes for CASSLGGSGNEQFF.

This chain links TRBV7-2 with TRBJ2-7; TRBD1 matches at 12 bases. V lost 5 bases, J lost 7 bases, and 6 bases stayed unmatched. Per germline, CDR1 SGHTA and CDR2 FQGNSA. This CDR3 is built from 14 residues. CDR3 region: CASSVRDRGHEQYF. The CDR3 DNA is TGTGCCAGCAGCGTCCGGGACAGGGGGCATGAGCAGTACTTC.

V and J are TRBV28 and TRBJ1-5; D perhaps matches TRBD1 (5 bases). CDR3 length: 17 residues. Trimming left V 5 bases short and J 3 bases short, with 20 bases between. Germline lookup yields CDR1 MDHEN and CDR2 SYDVKM. The CDR3 DNA reads as TGTGCCAGCAGTCCCCCCCGAACAGGTTCCTTCAATCAGCCCCAGCATTTT. It is translated as CASSPPRTGSFNQPQHF.

The chain recombines TRBV9 with TRBJ2-1, with TRBD2 matching over 11 bases. The length of the CDR3 is 17 residues. Germline V gene lookup returns CDR1 SGDLS and CDR2 YYNGEE. Trimming cost V 0 bases and J 8 bases; bases outside gene matches: 10. The CDR3 coding sequence is TGTGCCAGCAGCGTAGACGAACTAGCGGGAGTCAGCGATGAGCAGTTCTTC. Translating it yields CASSVDELAGVSDEQFF.

V and J are TRBV11-2 and TRBJ2-3; tentatively, D is TRBD2 (6 bases). The ends were cut back, 5 bases at V and 8 bases at J, with 11 bases in the middle. Germline CDR1 and CDR2: SGHAT and FQNNGV. This CDR3 comprises 12 residues. CDR3 coding DNA: TGTGCCAGCAGCCCGGACTATTTTACGCAGTATTTT. This codes for CASSPDYFTQYF.

There are a few counts of this clone. The V gene is TRBV15, the J gene TRBJ2-2; TRBD1 agrees at 10 bases. The CDR3 contains 16 residues. Germline CDR1 LNHNV, CDR2 YYDKDF (reference sequence). The trim removed 6 bases at V and 7 bases at J, leaving 11 bases unmatched. CDR3 in amino acids: CATRRGGQGTVGELFF. The DNA for the CDR3 is TGTGCCACCAGGAGGGGGGGACAGGGGACCGTCGGGGAGCTGTTTTTT.

This rearrangement joins TRBV7-9 to TRBJ2-7, with 7 nucleotides matching TRBD1. Losses at the gene ends were 5 bases for V and 4 bases for J; bases not matched to a gene: 14. Germline CDR1 reads SEHNR; CDR2 reads FQNEAQ (reference sequence). The CDR3 is made up of 16 amino acids. Here the CDR3 reads CASSTRDSPRAYEQYF. CDR3 bases: TGTGCCAGCAGCACCCGGGACAGCCCAAGAGCGTACGAGCAGTACTTC.

The chain carries TRBV30 and TRBJ1-2; a possible D gene is TRBD1 (5 bases). The CDR3 contains 18 residues. The germline gives CDR1 GTSNPN, CDR2 SVGIG (reference sequence). Trimming stripped 0 bases from V and 0 bases from J, with 20 bases between. The chain's CDR3 is CAWSVIPYSTVSNYGYTF. CDR3 sequence (DNA): TGTGCCTGGAGTGTAATCCCTTACTCGACAGTTTCTAACTATGGCTACACCTTC.

V usage is TRBV25-1 and J usage is TRBJ1-5; D is ambiguous. The CDR3 has 14 residues. CDR1 and CDR2 (germline): MGHDK, SYGVNS. V dropped 1 base and J dropped 5 bases, with 9 bases sitting between them. CDR3 protein: CASSELRRDQPQHF. DNA of the CDR3: TGTGCCAGCAGTGAATTAAGGAGGGATCAGCCCCAGCATTTT.

The chain joins TRBV13 to TRBJ2-7; no clear D gene. CDR1 and CDR2 from the germline V gene are PRHDT and FYEKMQ (reference sequence). V lost 0 bases to trimming and J lost 2 bases, with 11 bases between them. The CDR3 totals 15 residues. The CDR3 reads CASSLGLWAPYEQYF. CDR3 in DNA: TGTGCCAGCAGCTTAGGCCTATGGGCCCCCTACGAGCAGTACTTC.

The rearrangement uses TRBV30 and TRBJ2-1; 10 bases map to TRBD2. This CDR3 has 15 amino acids. With V trimmed by 3 bases and J by 9 bases, 11 bases remained unmatched. From germline, CDR1 is GTSNPN and CDR2 SVGIG (reference sequence). CDR3 loop: CAWSRTSGQVSEQFF. The DNA of the CDR3 is TGTGCCTGGAGCAGGACTAGCGGCCAGGTGAGTGAGCAGTTCTTC.

This chain connects TRBV5-5 to TRBJ2-7, with D possibly being TRBD1 (5 bases). Germline loops: CDR1 SGHKS, CDR2 YYEKEE (reference sequence). The CDR3 sequence is 15 residues long. The germline V and J ends were trimmed by 0 bases and 4 bases, with 14 bases remaining between them. In DNA, the CDR3 is TGTGCCAGCAGCTTGGCTCCAGGGATAGGGTACGAGCAGTACTTC. As protein: CASSLAPGIGYEQYF.

The chain uses TRBV11-2 and TRBJ1-2, with a possible D match to TRBD1 (5 bases). This CDR3 region has 15 residues. Germline V gives CDR1 SGHAT, CDR2 FQNNGV. Trimming removed 1 base from V and 6 bases from J, with 15 bases in between. The DNA for the CDR3 is TGTGCCAGCAGCTTAGTTGGGGGGATACGAAATGGCTACACCTTC. Translation: CASSLVGGIRNGYTF. Full variable domain (outside the CDR3, taken from reference TRBV11-2 and TRBJ1-2): EAGVAQSPRYKIIEKRQSVAFWCNPISGHATLYWYQQILGQGPKLLIQFQNNGVVDDSQLPKDRFSAERLKGVDSTLKIQPAKLEDSAVYLCASSLVGGIRNGYTFGSGTRLTVV.

This clone was detected many times. The chain employs TRBV19 and TRBJ2-1, with 10 bases that match TRBD2. Looked up from germline, CDR1 is LNHDA and CDR2 is SQIVND (reference sequence). CDR3 size: 15 residues. The ends lost 4 bases at V and 4 bases at J; junction bases unmatched: 4. CDR3 in amino acids: CASSTEGLAYNEQFF. The DNA for the CDR3 is TGTGCCAGTAGTACCGAGGGACTAGCGTACAATGAGCAGTTCTTC.